This TCR beta chain is drawn from a study of OX40 agonist ivuxolimab in advanced cancers. Study information: Ivuxolimab, which is an agonistic anti-OX40 (CD134) antibody, was administered to the patients.

Some clones are missing from TCRdb's copy, which holds only in-frame ones; the method was immunoSEQ multiplex PCR. The data contain roughly 80,000 clones, about 81% of them singletons. The germline V gene encodes CDR1 SGHRS and CDR2 YFSETQ. The CDR3 contains 15 residues. Unmatched junction bases numbered 6, after V lost 3 bases and J lost 0 bases. Comment on this clone: What it binds is not known.

Study outcomes and limitations: Undetermined was the antigen specificity of the expanded peripheral T cells. Low normalized T-cell clonal expansion was also seen in some nonresponders.

Sampling times: baseline, cycle 4 day 1, cycle 7 day 1. The clonotype originates from an adult with an advanced solid tumor such as melanoma, head and neck, liver or kidney cancer. Here the sequenced sample was CD4+ or CD8+ T cells sorted from blood, taken in a trial of the OX40 agonist ivuxolimab. This chain connects TRBV5-1 to TRBJ2-7; 7 positions match TRBD2. The CDR3 loop reads CASSSGGLSSYEQYF. The CDR3 DNA is TGCGCCAGCAGCTCCGGGGGGTTAAGCTCCTACGAGCAGTACTTC.